The 8 T cell receptor beta chains presented below share a single source sample, sequenced in a study of vaccination effects on CD4 cells after COVID-19. Profiling relied on immunoSEQ multiplex PCR, and the TCRdb table lists in-frame clones only, not all of them. This repertoire shows about 19,000 clones, 70% to 80% found once; its top ten account for approximately 15%. These receptors have no identified antigens. Sequencing in the ViraFEST assay came after antigen-specific CD4+ T cells had been expanded with viral peptide pools, which were used to stimulate PBMC. Culture lasted about 10 days before CD4+ T cell isolation. The source was CD4+ T cells from PBMCs cultured with HCoV-229E spike peptides, collected before COVID-19 vaccination. The source is a human donor who received a COVID-19 vaccine.

The V and J genes are TRBV3-1 (or the pseudogene TRBV3-2) and TRBJ2-3; 15 nucleotides line up with TRBD2. Losses at the gene ends were 5 bases for V and 1 base for J; bases not matched to a gene: 4. The germline CDR1 and CDR2 sequences are LGHDT and YNNKEL (reference sequence). The CDR3 totals 17 residues. The CDR3 nucleotides read TGTGCCAGCAGCGGGACTAGCGGGAGGTTCCGCACAGATACGCAGTATTTT. Residues: CASSGTSGRFRTDTQYF.

This rearrangement joins TRBV21-1 to TRBJ1-2; TRBD1 reflects the table's D call only, with no check against the DNA. TRBV21-1 is listed as a pseudogene. CDR3 size: 15 residues. CDR3 DNA sequence: TGTGCCAGCAGCAAACAGGGGCCAGGGGGCTATGGCTACACCTTC. As protein: CASSKQGPGGYGYTF.

V is TRBV25-1 and J is TRBJ2-7; D gene uncertain. Per germline, CDR1 MGHDK and CDR2 SYGVNS. V was shortened by 4 bases and J by 3 bases, with 4 bases between the two germline ends. The CDR3 covers 11 residues. The CDR3 DNA follows: TGTGCCAGCAGTGGTCACTACGAGCAGTACTTC. It is translated as CASSGHYEQYF.

The chain is built from TRBV11-2 and TRBJ1-1, with a tentative D call TRBD1 (6 bases). The V gene's germline CDR1 is SGHAT and CDR2 FQNNGV. The V gene lost 0 bases and the J gene lost 1 base, with 9 bases spanning the gap. The CDR3 loop spans 15 amino acids. CDR3 protein: CASSLEAGANTEAFF. In DNA, the CDR3 is TGTGCCAGCAGCTTAGAGGCAGGGGCGAACACTGAAGCTTTCTTT.

The genes are TRBV12-3 or TRBV12-4 and TRBJ2-5, with D possibly TRBD2 on 5 matching bases. With 5 bases removed from V and 5 bases from J, the gap between germline ends came to 12 bases. The CDR3 length is 13 residues. The CDR3 region is CASSPGGSETQYF. For the CDR3, the DNA is TGTGCCAGCAGTCCAGGAGGATCGGAGACCCAGTACTTC.

The gene calls are TRBV10-2 and TRBJ1-2; 8 positions match TRBD1. Germline-derived CDR1 and CDR2 are WSHSY and SAAADI. The CDR3 extends over 14 amino acids. J was trimmed by 6 bases and V by 3 bases; bases with no gene match: 6. CDR3 sequence (DNA): TGCGCCAGCAGTGACCTGGACAGGGTTAATGGCTACACCTTC. Its translation is CASSDLDRVNGYTF.

This clone occurred once. The CDR3 DNA reads TGTGCCAGCAGCCAAGAACTGGGCGGGGCAGATACGCAGTATTTT. This gives the protein CASSQELGGADTQYF. The chain carries TRBV3-1 (or the pseudogene TRBV3-2) and TRBJ2-3; the D gene is possibly TRBD2 (6 bases). The ends were cut back, 0 bases at V and 4 bases at J, with 11 bases in the middle. Germline CDR1 reads LGHDT; CDR2 reads YNNKEL (reference sequence). The CDR3 is 15 amino acids.

This clone qualifies as medium-sized. This rearrangement joins TRBV11-2 to TRBJ2-1; 12 bases match TRBD2. This CDR3 has 13 amino acids. Germline V gives CDR1 SGHAT, CDR2 FQNNGV. J was trimmed by 9 bases and V by 9 bases; bases with no gene match: 6. The CDR3 region is CASASGGAFEQFF. The CDR3 DNA reads TGTGCCAGTGCTAGCGGGGGGGCCTTTGAGCAGTTCTTC.